This T cell receptor beta chain derives from a study of human T cells and chemical hapten exposure. From whole blood left unfractionated, total RNA was extracted. There are a few counts of this clonotype. The library tagged each cDNA molecule with unique molecular identifiers. How the authors handled the data: Per-sample TCR counts ranged from roughly 20,000 to 700,000, median roughly 87,000. One entry per CDR3 protein results from TCRdb running MiXCR on the 5' RACE reads. The V and J calls reflect TCRdb's pipeline rather than the authors' work. The top ten clones hold under 7.5% of a sample with roughly 82,000 distinct CDR3 sequences, around 15% of them seen once. The CDR3 sequence is 14 residues long. The V end was cut by 10 bases, the J end by 8 bases, with 21 bases between. Germline V CDR1 and CDR2: ENHRY, SYGVKD.

The receptor's source is a female donor in good health. The chain is built from TRBV10-3 and TRBJ2-1; D is perhaps TRBD2 (7 bases). Written as DNA, the CDR3 is TGTGCCACGATTTCAGGGGAGCGGGATTATGAGCAGTTCTTC. This encodes CATISGERDYEQFF.